The 23 T cell receptor beta chains reported below all come from one sample, sequenced in a study of response to subunit inactivated influenza vaccine. TCRdb analysed the RT-PCR reads with MiXCR anew, one entry per CDR3 protein. The table shows about 240,000 distinct CDR3 sequences, with more than 9% occurring only once. The input for sequencing was non-naive T cells sorted from PBMCs, taken less than 15 days before vaccination. These receptors were taken from a man over 45 who received an inactivated influenza vaccine.

The gene calls are TRBV12-3 or TRBV12-4 and TRBJ2-7; D call uncertain. The J call may be incorrect, as the DNA end agrees better with TRBJ2-1. The CDR3 has 13 amino acids. Here the CDR3 DNA reads TGTGCCAGCAGTTTTGACACTACCTACGAGCAGTTCTTC. It is translated as CASSFDTTYEQFF.

This clonotype appeared many times. V and J are TRBV27 and TRBJ2-3; 10 bases agree with TRBD2. From germline, CDR1 is MNHEY and CDR2 SMNVEV (reference sequence). There are 16 residues in the CDR3. V shed 10 bases, J shed 6 bases, and the junction held 16 bases outside the gene matches. Here the CDR3 reads CAIPTIEAGGGDTQYF. CDR3 bases: TGTGCCATCCCGACGATCGAAGCGGGAGGGGGGGATACGCAGTATTTT.

The chain has TRBV5-1 and TRBJ1-6; D is unresolved. This CDR3 spans 14 amino acids. V lost 2 bases, J lost 7 bases, and 10 bases lay in between. Germline CDR1 and CDR2: SGHRS and YFSETQ. The CDR3 DNA sequence: TGCGCCAGCAGCTTTCCAGAGTCAAATTCACCCCTCCACTTT. It encodes CASSFPESNSPLHF.

This clonotype was found a few times. The CDR3 nucleotides are TGTGCCACCAGCAGACGACACGGGACGGTCTATGGCTACACCTTC. Translated: CATSRRHGTVYGYTF. The chain recombines TRBV15 with TRBJ1-2; D possibly corresponds to TRBD1 (5 bases). V was shortened by 2 bases and J by 4 bases, with 14 bases between the two germline ends. The CDR3 is made up of 15 amino acids. Per germline, CDR1 LNHNV and CDR2 YYDKDF (reference sequence).

V is TRBV25-1 and J is TRBJ1-4; D gene unclear. Germline lookup yields CDR1 MGHDK and CDR2 SYGVNS. V lost 3 bases and J lost 6, with 11 bases in between. CDR3 length: 14 residues. The CDR3 protein is CASSDPRIDEKLFF. Here the CDR3 DNA reads TGTGCCAGCAGTGACCCCCGGATAGATGAAAAACTGTTTTTT.

This clonotype was seen many times. The chain is built from TRBV20-1 and TRBJ2-7; TRBD2 is a possible D gene (5 bases). Trimming shortened V by 1 base and J by 0 bases, and 13 bases separated the two germline ends. The V gene's germline CDR1 is DFQATT and CDR2 SNEGSKA (reference sequence). This CDR3 region has 15 residues. In DNA form, the CDR3 reads TGCAGTGCTAGAGGCATGGGAGTGAGCTCCTACGAGCAGTACTTC. Residues: CSARGMGVSSYEQYF.

This clonotype has ten or more counts. This chain connects TRBV20-1 to TRBJ2-1; D unresolved. With 8 bases removed from V and 7 bases from J, the gap between germline ends came to 9 bases. CDR3 length: 10 amino acids. CDR1 is DFQATT, CDR2 SNEGSKA, per germline (reference sequence). The CDR3 region is CSLSANEQFF. The CDR3 coding sequence is TGCAGTCTATCCGCGAATGAGCAGTTCTTC.

The V call is TRBV4-3, the J call TRBJ2-7; D possibly corresponds to TRBD2 (6 bases). This CDR3 has 16 residues. The V and J ends lost 3 bases and 3 bases respectively, with 18 bases between them. The germline V gene encodes CDR1 LGHNA and CDR2 YSLEER. The CDR3 loop is CASSQGHWEALYEQYF. Here the CDR3 DNA reads TGCGCCAGCAGCCAGGGGCACTGGGAGGCCCTCTACGAGCAGTACTTC.

This clonotype was seen a few times. The chain recombines TRBV20-1 with TRBJ2-7, with D perhaps matching TRBD2 (6 bases). CDR1 is DFQATT and CDR2 is SNEGSKA in the germline V gene (reference sequence). V was cut by 0 bases and J by 6 bases, with 18 bases left in between. This CDR3 has 15 residues. DNA for the CDR3: TGCAGTGCTAGAGATCTCGGACAAAGGGGAGGCGAGCAGTACTTC. This codes for CSARDLGQRGGEQYF.

This chain joins TRBV24-1 and TRBJ2-1, with D possibly TRBD2 on 6 matching bases. Trimming cost V 3 bases and J 0 bases, with 11 bases left between them. CDR1 KGHDR and CDR2 SFDVKD come from the germline V gene. This CDR3 region has 16 residues. The CDR3 loop reads CATSDPGGSSYNEQFF. Here the CDR3 DNA reads TGTGCCACCAGTGATCCCGGAGGGAGCTCCTACAATGAGCAGTTCTTC.

This clonotype showed up just a few times. The rearrangement links TRBV7-3 to TRBJ2-1; 7 positions agree with TRBD1. Trimming took 4 bases from V and 6 from J; bases not matched to a gene: 3. This CDR3 is built from 13 residues. The germline CDR1 and CDR2 sequences are SGHTA and FQGTGA. CDR3 nucleotide sequence: TGTGCCAGCAGCTCGGGACAGTCCAATGAGCAGTTCTTC. This translates into CASSSGQSNEQFF.

This clonotype came up a few times. This sequence joins TRBV7-2 and TRBJ1-3, with D unclear. CDR1 SGHTA and CDR2 FQGNSA come from the germline V gene. Trimming left V 0 bases short and J 0 bases short, with 9 bases between. The CDR3 sequence is 16 residues long. CDR3 amino acids: CASSLAAAGSGNTIYF. In DNA, the CDR3 is TGTGCCAGCAGCTTAGCAGCGGCCGGCTCTGGAAACACCATATATTTT.

The genes are TRBV5-5 and TRBJ1-4; the D is unclear. CDR1 and CDR2 from the germline V gene are SGHKS and YYEKEE (reference sequence). The CDR3 has 14 amino acids. V dropped 0 bases and J dropped 8 bases, with 11 bases sitting between them. The CDR3 sequence: CASSLGSLAEKLFF. The CDR3 coding sequence is TGTGCCAGCAGCTTGGGAAGCCTAGCAGAAAAACTGTTTTTT.

This clonotype was counted between two and nine times. This chain links TRBV7-6 with TRBJ2-7; 9 positions agree with TRBD2. Germline-derived CDR1 and CDR2 are SGHVS and FNYEAQ. This CDR3 is 20 amino acids long. Trimming cost V 1 base and J 0 bases; bases outside gene matches: 16. The CDR3 sequence is CASSLEAGGPFGASSYEQYF. CDR3 nucleotides: TGTGCCAGCAGCTTAGAGGCGGGAGGGCCTTTCGGGGCGAGCTCCTACGAGCAGTACTTC.

The chain joins TRBV20-1 to TRBJ2-7, with 12 positions matching TRBD2. CDR1 and CDR2 (germline): DFQATT, SNEGSKA (reference sequence). This CDR3 contains 15 residues. Trimming cost V 5 bases and J 2 bases; bases outside gene matches: 7. The DNA of the CDR3 is TGCAGTGCTCCGACTAGCGGGAGTTTAACCTACGAGCAGTACTTC. Protein product: CSAPTSGSLTYEQYF.

This clonotype was recorded many times. This chain joins TRBV4-3 and TRBJ2-3; a possible D gene is TRBD2 (6 bases). The CDR3 consists of 15 residues. V gave up 1 base and J gave up 4 bases, with 12 bases separating them. CDR1 is LGHNA, CDR2 YSLEER, per germline. The chain's CDR3 is CASSQAVGGPDTQYF. The CDR3 DNA reads TGCGCCAGCAGCCAAGCTGTGGGGGGACCAGATACGCAGTATTTT.

In this sample, this clonotype turned up a few times. V is TRBV5-1 and J is TRBJ1-5, with TRBD1 matching 9 bases. The length of the CDR3 is 15 residues. V shed 4 bases, J shed 8 bases, and the junction held 10 bases outside the gene matches. Per germline, CDR1 SGHRS and CDR2 YFSETQ. CDR3 sequence reads: CASSPRGQGNEPQHF. CDR3 in DNA: TGCGCCAGCAGCCCCAGGGGACAGGGAAATGAGCCCCAGCATTTT. Drawing the rest from reference TRBV5-1 and TRBJ1-5, the complete variable domain is KAGVTQTPRYLIKTRGQQVTLSCSPISGHRSVSWYQQTPGQGLQFLFEYFSETQRNKGNFPGRFSGRQFSNSRSEMNVSTLELGDSALYLCASSPRGQGNEPQHFGDGTRLSIL.

The V gene is TRBV5-1, the J gene TRBJ1-1; the match to TRBD1 covers 8 bases. Germline-derived CDR1 and CDR2 are SGHRS and YFSETQ. V shed 4 bases, J shed 4 bases, and the junction held 12 bases outside the gene matches. The CDR3 is made up of 16 amino acids. The CDR3 spells CASSPTTQGAGTEAFF. The CDR3 DNA follows: TGCGCCAGCAGCCCTACAACCCAGGGGGCGGGCACTGAAGCTTTCTTT.

Regarding this clonotype: Compared with germline, one end of the junction differs, possibly owing to a read error. V is TRBV6-5 and J is TRBJ1-2, with D possibly matching TRBD1 (6 bases). Per the germline V gene, CDR1 is MNHEY and CDR2 is SVGAGI. This CDR3 comprises 16 residues. The CDR3 DNA follows: TGTGCCAGCAGTTATATCGGACAGCGGGATGGGGGTGGCCACACCTTC. Translation: CASSYIGQRDGGGHTF.

The chain carries TRBV2 and TRBJ2-1; D is unclear. The germline gives CDR1 SNHLY, CDR2 FYNNEI. The V and J ends lost 4 bases and 0 bases respectively, with 10 bases between them. There are 15 residues in the CDR3. The CDR3 protein is CASSGVWISYNEQFF. The DNA of the CDR3 is TGTGCCAGCAGTGGTGTCTGGATCTCCTACAATGAGCAGTTCTTC.

This chain connects TRBV20-1 to TRBJ2-1; 7 nucleotides agree with TRBD1. V lost 4 bases and J lost 8; bases outside the gene matches: 14. Germline V CDR1 and CDR2: DFQATT, SNEGSKA (reference sequence). The CDR3 has 15 amino acids. The CDR3: CSAKTLGDSNYEQFF. In DNA form, the CDR3 reads TGCAGTGCTAAGACCCTAGGGGACAGCAACTATGAGCAGTTCTTC.

The CDR3 nucleotides are TGTGCCAGCAGCAAAGGGGCGGGAGGGCCCGACGAGCAGTACTTC. This gives the protein CASSKGAGGPDEQYF. This chain joins TRBV7-6 and TRBJ2-7; 9 bases line up with TRBD2. The CDR3 is 15 amino acids. With 5 bases clipped from V and 5 bases from J, the junction kept 10 bases outside the gene matches. The germline CDR1 and CDR2 sequences are SGHVS and FNYEAQ.

This clonotype was detected ten times or more. V usage is TRBV3-1 and J usage is TRBJ2-7, with 14 positions matching TRBD2. V trimming: 5 bases; J trimming: 7 bases; junction bases outside the gene matches: 4. CDR1 and CDR2 from the germline V gene are LGHDT and YNNKEL (reference sequence). The CDR3 totals 14 residues. CDR3 nucleotide sequence: TGTGCCAGCAGCTGGACTAGCGGGGGGAGAGAGCAGTACTTC. Translating it yields CASSWTSGGREQYF.